The clone carrying this T cell receptor beta chain has only one observation. These data come from a study of blood T cell repertoires in COVID-19. Whole-study context: Italy, Spain and the United States were the sources of the convalescent and acute COVID-19 samples. Sources were T cells, B-cell-depleted T cells, or PBMCs; the material itself was cDNA or gDNA.

Original processing notes: Nucleated cell number was recorded as an estimate derived from reference gene primer amplification. Data came from immunoSEQ multiplex PCR; TCRdb stores just in-frame clones and leaves some out. The V and J calls and clone size were taken over from that table, and D and trimming were inferred from the DNA. The data contain 130,000 to 150,000 clones, about 88% of them seen just once; the ten biggest clones take up approximately 2.5%. Germline V gene lookup returns CDR1 SGHNT and CDR2 YYREEE (reference sequence). The CDR3 loop spans 15 amino acids. Between the trimmed V and J ends, which lost 4 bases and 3 bases, there was a span of 13 bases.

Sequencing used peripheral blood. The receptor's source is a human donor with acute or convalescent COVID-19. The donor label of this sample is uncertain. The chain links TRBV5-4 to TRBJ2-2; D may be TRBD1 (5 bases). The chain's CDR3 is CASSQQGPHTGELFF. For the CDR3, the DNA is TGTGCCAGCAGCCAGCAGGGCCCCCACACCGGGGAGCTGTTTTTT.